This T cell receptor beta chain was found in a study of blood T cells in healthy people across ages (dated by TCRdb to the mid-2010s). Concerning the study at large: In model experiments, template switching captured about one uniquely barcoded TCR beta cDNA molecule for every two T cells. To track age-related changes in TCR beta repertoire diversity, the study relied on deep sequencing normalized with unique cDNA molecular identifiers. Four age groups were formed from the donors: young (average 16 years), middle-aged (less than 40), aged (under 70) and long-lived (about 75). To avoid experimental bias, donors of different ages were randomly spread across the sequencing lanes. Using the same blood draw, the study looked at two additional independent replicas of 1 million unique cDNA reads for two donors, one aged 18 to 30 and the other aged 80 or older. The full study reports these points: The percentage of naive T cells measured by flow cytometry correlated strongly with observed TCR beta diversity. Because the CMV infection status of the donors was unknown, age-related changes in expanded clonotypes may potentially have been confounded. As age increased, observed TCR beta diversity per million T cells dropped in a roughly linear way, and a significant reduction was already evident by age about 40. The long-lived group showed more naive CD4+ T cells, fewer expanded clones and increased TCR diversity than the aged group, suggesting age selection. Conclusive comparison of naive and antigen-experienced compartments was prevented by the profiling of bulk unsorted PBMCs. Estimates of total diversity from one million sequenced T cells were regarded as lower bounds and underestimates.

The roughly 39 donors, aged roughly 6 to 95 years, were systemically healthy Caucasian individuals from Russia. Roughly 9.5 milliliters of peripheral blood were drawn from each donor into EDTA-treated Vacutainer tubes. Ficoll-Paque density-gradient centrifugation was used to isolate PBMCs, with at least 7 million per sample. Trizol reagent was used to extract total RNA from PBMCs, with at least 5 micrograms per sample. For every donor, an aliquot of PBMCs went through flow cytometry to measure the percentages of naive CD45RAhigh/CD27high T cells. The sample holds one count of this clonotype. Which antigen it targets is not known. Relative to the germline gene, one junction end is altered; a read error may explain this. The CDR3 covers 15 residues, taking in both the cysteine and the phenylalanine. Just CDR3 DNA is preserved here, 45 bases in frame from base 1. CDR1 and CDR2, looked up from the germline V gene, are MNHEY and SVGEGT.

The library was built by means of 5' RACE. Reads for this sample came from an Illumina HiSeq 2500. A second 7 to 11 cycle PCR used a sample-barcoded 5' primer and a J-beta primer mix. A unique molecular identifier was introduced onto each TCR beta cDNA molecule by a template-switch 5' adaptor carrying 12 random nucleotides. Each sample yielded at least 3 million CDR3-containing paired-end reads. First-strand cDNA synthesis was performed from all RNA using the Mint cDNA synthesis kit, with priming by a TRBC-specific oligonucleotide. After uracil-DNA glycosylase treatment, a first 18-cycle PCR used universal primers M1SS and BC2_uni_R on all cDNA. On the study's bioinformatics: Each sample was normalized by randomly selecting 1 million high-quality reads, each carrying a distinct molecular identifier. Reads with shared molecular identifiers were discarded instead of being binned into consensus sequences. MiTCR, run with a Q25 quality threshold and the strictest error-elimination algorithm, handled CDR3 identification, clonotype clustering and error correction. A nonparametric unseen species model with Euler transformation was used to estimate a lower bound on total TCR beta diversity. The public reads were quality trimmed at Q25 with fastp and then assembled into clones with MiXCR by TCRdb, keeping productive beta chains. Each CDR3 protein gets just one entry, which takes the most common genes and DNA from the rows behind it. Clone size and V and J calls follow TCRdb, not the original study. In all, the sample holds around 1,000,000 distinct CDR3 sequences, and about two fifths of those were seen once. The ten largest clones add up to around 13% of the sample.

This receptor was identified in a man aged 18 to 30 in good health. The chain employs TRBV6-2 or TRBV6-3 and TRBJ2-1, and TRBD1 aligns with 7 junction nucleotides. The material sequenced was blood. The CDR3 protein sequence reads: CAGSDRDRPGYEQFF. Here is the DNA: TGTGCCGGCAGTGACCGGGACAGACCTGGTTATGAGCAGTTCTTC.